This entry is about one T cell receptor (beta chain). Its matching antigen is unknown. A junction end diverges from the germline sequence, so it may reflect a read error. Germline CDR1 is SEHNR and CDR2 is FQNEAQ (reference sequence). The CDR3 is made up of 16 amino acids. TCRdb redid the calling of the multiplex PCR reads with MiXCR, one entry per CDR3 protein. The sample has 47,000 or so distinct CDR3 sequences; 20% to 25% are singletons. This entry belongs to a study of breast tumors, draining lymph nodes, adjacent tissues. The study's findings and limits: Findings are consistent with lymph node origin and intratumoral expansion of most tumor T cells. The lymph node origin of tumor T cells was framed as consistent with a hypothesis, not demonstrated. Tumor TCR diversity was below lymph nodes but above nontumor tissue.

Material for sequencing was breast tumor tissue. The V call is TRBV7-9, the J call TRBJ2-7; 11 bases line up with TRBD2. The origin of this receptor is a female donor with breast cancer. Some clones in this sample may be carry-over from other donors' samples. The CDR3 DNA is TGTGCCAGCAGCTTCATAGCGGGAGGGAGGACCGGGGAGCTGTACTTC. It encodes CASSFIAGGRTGELYF.